The 28 T cell receptor beta chains reported below all come from one sample, sequenced in a study of memory B cells and T cells in multiple sclerosis. CFSE-dim autoproliferating and CFSE-high non-proliferating T cells from unstimulated culture were sequenced separately. Pooled replicate wells came from about 50 million CFSE-labeled PBMCs cultured approximately 7 days without stimulus. TCRdb's copy holds only in-frame clones and misses some; the assay was immunoSEQ multiplex PCR. In the table there are roughly 30,000 clones, roughly 86% of which are singletons. No antigen has been assigned to these receptors. The sequenced material came from PBMCs from blood kept in culture. These receptors all come from a human donor with multiple sclerosis.

V is TRBV6-1 and J is TRBJ2-7; possible D gene TRBD1, 5 bases. V was shortened by 5 bases and J by 4 bases, with 12 bases between the two germline ends. CDR1 is MNHNS, CDR2 SASEGT, per germline. The CDR3 spans 13 residues. The DNA of the CDR3 is TGTGCCAGCAGTAAATTCGACAGTTACGAGCAGTACTTC. This encodes CASSKFDSYEQYF.

This chain links TRBV23-1 with TRBJ2-1, with D perhaps given as TRBD1 or TRBD2 (5 bases each). TRBV23-1 is recorded as an ORF, its role being uncertain. The CDR3 totals 14 residues. The V gene lost 8 bases and the J gene lost 6 bases, with 17 bases spanning the gap. For the CDR3, the DNA is TGCGCCAGCGCTCACCGGGGCCCTCCCAATGAGCAGTTCTTC. The encoded protein is CASAHRGPPNEQFF.

The rearrangement joins TRBV7-8 to TRBJ2-3; perhaps TRBD1 as D (6 bases). V was cut by 6 bases and J by 4 bases, with 20 bases left in between. Looked up from germline, CDR1 is SGHVS and CDR2 is FQNEAQ. This CDR3 is 16 amino acids long. CDR3 amino acids: CASRGPVTGLPDTQYF. The CDR3 region has the DNA TGTGCCAGCAGGGGGCCGGTCACAGGGCTGCCAGATACGCAGTATTTT.

The V gene is TRBV19, the J gene TRBJ1-3; D gene unclear. The CDR3 totals 12 residues. Trimming cost V 8 bases and J 5 bases, with 10 bases left between them. CDR1 LNHDA and CDR2 SQIVND come from the germline V gene (reference sequence). CDR3 sequence reads: CASHSVRNTIYF. For the CDR3, the DNA is TGTGCCAGTCATTCGGTTCGAAACACCATATATTTT. The full variable domain, with the rest looked up from reference TRBV19 and TRBJ1-3, is DGGITQSPKYLFRKEGQNVTLSCEQNLNHDAMYWYRQDPGQGLRLIYYSQIVNDFQKGDIAEGYSVSREKKESFPLTVTSAQKNPTAFYLCASHSVRNTIYFGEGSWLTVV.

The chain has TRBV6-1 and TRBJ2-5; 11 bases are a match to TRBD2. The CDR3 is 16 amino acids. V lost 4 bases and J lost 4; bases outside the gene matches: 8. Germline CDR1 and CDR2: MNHNS and SASEGT. CDR3 in DNA: TGTGCCAGCAGTGCTACTAGCGGGAGAATCCCAGAGACCCAGTACTTC. Translation gives CASSATSGRIPETQYF.

The table lists this clone with a count of one. The chain recombines TRBV4-2 with TRBJ2-3; TRBD2 matches at 10 bases. The germline V gene has CDR1 LGHNA and CDR2 YNFKEQ. With 1 base clipped from V and 2 bases from J, the junction kept 6 bases outside the gene matches. This CDR3 contains 17 residues. CDR3 coding DNA: TGTGCCAGCAGCCAAGCCGGGACTAGCGTAACCACAGATACGCAGTATTTT. Translation: CASSQAGTSVTTDTQYF.

The chain carries TRBV2 and TRBJ2-4; a possible D gene is TRBD1 (6 bases). Trimming removed 8 bases from V and 14 bases from J, with 10 bases in between. Per the germline V gene, CDR1 is SNHLY and CDR2 is FYNNEI. The CDR3 totals 9 residues. CDR3 region: CASGAGEYF. The DNA for the CDR3 is TGTGCCAGCGGCGCAGGGGAGTACTTC. Full variable domain (rest looked up from reference TRBV2 and TRBJ2-4): EPEVTQTPSHQVTQMGQEVILRCVPISNHLYFYWYRQILGQKVEFLVSFYNNEISEKSEIFDDQFSVERPDGSNFTLKIRSTKLEDSAMYFCASGAGEYFGAGTRLSVL.

The chain employs TRBV5-6 and TRBJ1-1; D gene ambiguous. The V gene's germline CDR1 is SGHDT and CDR2 YYEEEE. This CDR3 spans 14 amino acids. Trimming left V 4 bases short and J 1 base short, with 11 bases between. The CDR3 here is CASSLWTGNTEAFF. CDR3 nucleotide sequence: TGTGCCAGCAGCCTCTGGACGGGGAACACTGAAGCTTTCTTT.

Regarding this clone: Other DNA sequences in the sample encode the same CDR3. The genes are TRBV4-2 and TRBJ1-1; the D gene is possibly TRBD1 (5 bases). CDR1 and CDR2 from the germline V gene are LGHNA and YNFKEQ. The CDR3 runs 13 residues. Deletions cut 0 bases from V and 5 bases from J, with 7 bases between. For the CDR3, the DNA is TGTGCCAGCAGCCAAGATCGGGGGACTGAAGCTTTCTTT. It codes for CASSQDRGTEAFF.

This clone has just a few counts. The sample contains more than one DNA sequence encoding this CDR3. The rearrangement links TRBV7-2 to TRBJ2-5, with D perhaps matching TRBD2 (6 bases). Between the trimmed V and J ends, which lost 1 base and 5 bases, there was a span of 8 bases. The germline V gene encodes CDR1 SGHTA and CDR2 FQGNSA. This CDR3 spans 13 amino acids. This CDR3 is CASSLGGRETQYF. The CDR3 DNA reads TGTGCCAGCAGCTTAGGGGGGAGGGAGACCCAGTACTTC.

The chain employs TRBV2 and TRBJ2-3; perhaps TRBD2 as D (5 bases). Between the trimmed V and J ends, which lost 5 bases and 2 bases, there was a span of 17 bases. The CDR3 has 16 amino acids. Germline-derived CDR1 and CDR2 are SNHLY and FYNNEI. CDR3 loop: CASSYLDSALTDTQYF. The CDR3 coding sequence is TGTGCCAGCAGTTATCTGGACTCCGCCCTCACAGATACGCAGTATTTT.

The chain's CDR3 is CASTGETYNEQFF. The CDR3 region has the DNA TGTGCCAGCACAGGAGAGACGTACAATGAGCAGTTCTTC. This chain joins TRBV19 and TRBJ2-1; D is perhaps TRBD1 (5 bases). CDR3 length: 13 residues. CDR1 is LNHDA and CDR2 is SQIVND in the germline V gene (reference sequence). V was cut by 9 bases and J by 4 bases, with 13 bases left in between.

The CDR3 DNA reads TGTGCCAGCAGCCCCACCCTGGGGCGGACACGAGATACGCAGTATTTT. It specifies CASSPTLGRTRDTQYF. This chain connects TRBV7-9 to TRBJ2-3; D perhaps matches TRBD1 (5 bases). This CDR3 has 16 amino acids. V lost 5 bases, J lost 5 bases, and 20 bases lay in between. Germline CDR1 reads SEHNR; CDR2 reads FQNEAQ (reference sequence). Full variable domain (missing parts from reference TRBV7-9 and TRBJ2-3): DTGVSQNPRHKITKRGQNVTFRCDPISEHNRLYWYRQTLGQGPEFLTYFQNEAQLEKSRLLSDRFSAERPKGSFSTLEIQRTEQGDSAMYLCASSPTLGRTRDTQYFGPGTRLTVL.

This rearrangement joins TRBV27 to TRBJ2-7; no clear D. V was clipped by 3 bases and J by 3 bases, with 12 bases between them. The CDR3 covers 14 residues. CDR1 and CDR2 (germline): MNHEY, SMNVEV (reference sequence). The CDR3 loop is CASSFRSAYYEQYF. As DNA, the CDR3 is TGTGCCAGCAGTTTCCGCTCGGCTTACTACGAGCAGTACTTC.

V usage is TRBV7-9 and J usage is TRBJ1-3, with unresolved D. CDR1 is SEHNR and CDR2 is FQNEAQ in the germline V gene (reference sequence). The CDR3 length is 16 residues. Trimming took 5 bases from V and 0 from J, leaving 14 bases between them. The CDR3 DNA reads TGTGCCAGCAGCCCAATGACACAGAGCTCTGGAAACACCATATATTTT. Its protein product is CASSPMTQSSGNTIYF.

V and J are TRBV5-1 and TRBJ1-6; D call uncertain. The V and J ends lost 0 bases and 7 bases respectively, with 5 bases between them. CDR3 length: 13 residues. Germline CDR1 reads SGHRS; CDR2 reads YFSETQ. CDR3 nucleotides: TGCGCCAGCAGCTTGGGGTGGAATTCACCCCTCCACTTT. Translated, it gives CASSLGWNSPLHF.

Of note for this clone: One junction end does not reproduce the germline sequence, and a read error may be involved. The rearrangement links TRBV7-9 to TRBJ2-1; tentative D call: TRBD1 (6 bases). The germline V gene has CDR1 SEHNR and CDR2 FQNEAQ (reference sequence). The CDR3 spans 14 residues. This CDR3 is CASSLVGAPNGQFF. The CDR3 coding sequence is TGTGCCAGCAGCTTAGTGGGGGCTCCTAATGGGCAGTTCTTC.

The chain has TRBV6-1 and TRBJ1-5, with 7 bases matching TRBD1. The CDR3 sequence is 15 residues long. The V and J ends lost 6 bases and 6 bases, in that order; junction bases with no gene match: 11. Germline V gene lookup returns CDR1 MNHNS and CDR2 SASEGT. The CDR3 is CASSRPRGEVQPQHF. The CDR3 DNA follows: TGTGCCAGCAGCAGGCCCAGGGGGGAGGTTCAGCCCCAGCATTTT.

The rearrangement links TRBV5-5 to TRBJ2-7, with a possible D match to TRBD1 (5 bases). Germline V gene sequence: CDR1 SGHKS, CDR2 YYEKEE (reference sequence). Deletions cut 2 bases from V and 5 bases from J, with 17 bases between. The CDR3 has 15 amino acids. CDR3 coding DNA: TGTGCCAGCAGCTTAGGGGTTCAGGCGAGAAACGAGCAGTACTTC. Encoded protein: CASSLGVQARNEQYF.

The chain employs TRBV15 and TRBJ1-4, with 9 bases identical to TRBD1. Germline CDR1 and CDR2: LNHNV and YYDKDF (reference sequence). V was pared by 5 bases and J by 8 bases, with 12 bases of the junction left unmatched. The CDR3 length is 16 residues. The CDR3 region has the DNA TGTGCCACCAGCTTACGGGACAGGGTTCGGGGGGAAAAACTGTTTTTT. Encoded protein: CATSLRDRVRGEKLFF.

The genes are TRBV6-5 and TRBJ1-1, with D perhaps TRBD1 (5 bases). The V gene lost 6 bases and the J gene lost 1 base, with 12 bases spanning the gap. Per the germline V gene, CDR1 is MNHEY and CDR2 is SVGAGI. This CDR3 comprises 14 residues. This CDR3 reads CASREHRQNTEAFF. The CDR3 DNA follows: TGTGCCAGCAGAGAACACAGGCAGAACACTGAAGCTTTCTTT.

This clone appeared a few times. CDR3 protein: CASSLFRGNTDTQYF. In DNA, the CDR3 is TGTGCCAGCAGCTTATTCAGGGGTAACACAGATACGCAGTATTTT. The chain employs TRBV11-3 and TRBJ2-3; tentative D call: TRBD1 (6 bases). V lost 2 bases and J lost 2, with 11 bases in between. CDR1 is SGHNT, CDR2 YENEEA, per germline. This CDR3 has 15 amino acids.

The chain carries TRBV7-8 and TRBJ1-1, with unresolved D. Trimming shortened V by 8 bases and J by 1 base, and 5 bases separated the two germline ends. Per germline, CDR1 SGHVS and CDR2 FQNEAQ. The CDR3 runs to 11 residues. The CDR3 here is CASGPNTEAFF. The CDR3, as DNA: TGTGCCAGCGGACCGAACACTGAAGCTTTCTTT.

The V call is TRBV7-9, the J call TRBJ2-1; 7 bases are shared with TRBD2. Unmatched junction bases numbered 8, after V lost 1 base and J lost 8 bases. The CDR3 runs to 15 residues. Germline V lookup: CDR1 SEHNR, CDR2 FQNEAQ (reference sequence). The CDR3 loop reads CASSLDEGGPDEQFF. For the CDR3, the DNA is TGTGCCAGCAGCTTAGATGAGGGAGGGCCCGATGAGCAGTTCTTC.

This chain uses TRBV6-4 with TRBJ1-6; D unresolved. Trimming removed 0 bases at V and 10 bases at J, with 13 bases between. In germline, CDR1 is MRHNA, CDR2 SNTAGT. The CDR3 sequence is 15 residues long. This CDR3 is CASSDSSGPRSPLHF. In nucleotides, the CDR3 is TGTGCCAGCAGTGACTCGTCCGGTCCCCGATCACCCCTCCACTTT.

This CDR3 reads CASSSEVSSYNEQFF. The CDR3 nucleotides read TGTGCCAGCTCATCAGAAGTGAGCTCCTACAATGAGCAGTTCTTC. The chain is built from TRBV18 and TRBJ2-1; D is uncertain. Deletions cut 5 bases from V and 0 bases from J, with 11 bases between. The CDR3 runs to 15 residues. The germline CDR1 and CDR2 sequences are KGHSH and LQKENI.

The chain combines TRBV30 with TRBJ2-3; D is perhaps TRBD1 (6 bases). The CDR3 runs 13 residues. Germline V lookup: CDR1 GTSNPN, CDR2 SVGIG (reference sequence). The V end lost 3 bases, the J end lost 3 bases, and 10 bases lay between the germline ends. The CDR3 here is CAWSRGSTDTQYF. Here the CDR3 DNA reads TGTGCCTGGAGCAGGGGTTCTACAGATACGCAGTATTTT.

The gene calls are TRBV21-1 and TRBJ1-1. TRBV21-1 is a recognized pseudogene. CDR3 length equals 11 residues. CDR3 region: CASSVLRRAFF. The CDR3 region has the DNA TGTGCCAGCAGCGTTTTACGAAGGGCTTTCTTT.